The 8 T cell receptor beta chains reported below all come from one sample, sequenced in a study of cytomegalovirus exposure and HLA in healthy donors. 60 Vbeta and 13 Jbeta primers were used in PCR. Here immunoSEQ multiplex PCR was the method, and the copy in TCRdb shows in-frame clones only, minus some. This sample has 150,000 to 200,000 clones, with around 68% found just once. Sequenced input: PBMCs. The receptors derive from a girl aged 10-17 years in good health and CMV-seronegative.

V gene TRBV5-1 combines with J gene TRBJ2-5; D call uncertain. Trimming stripped 6 bases from V and 5 bases from J, with 8 bases between. Germline CDR1 is SGHRS and CDR2 is YFSETQ. The CDR3 is 11 amino acids. The CDR3 protein is CASTMEETQYF. Here the CDR3 DNA reads TGCGCCAGCACTATGGAGGAGACCCAGTACTTC.

V and J are TRBV6-4 and TRBJ1-2, with 7 bases fitting TRBD1. V lost 6 bases, J lost 2 bases, and 0 bases stayed unmatched. In germline, CDR1 is MRHNA, CDR2 SNTAGT. This CDR3 spans 12 amino acids. CDR3 sequence: CASRGQNYGYTF. CDR3 DNA: TGTGCCAGCAGGGGACAGAACTATGGCTACACCTTC.

The chain has TRBV2 and TRBJ2-5; a weak D match, TRBD2 (6 bases). V gave up 8 bases and J gave up 4 bases, with 11 bases separating them. CDR1 and CDR2 from the germline V gene are SNHLY and FYNNEI. This CDR3 spans 12 amino acids. The DNA for the CDR3 is TGTGCCAGCGGTGTGGAGGGAGAGACCCAGTACTTC. This translates into CASGVEGETQYF.

V usage is TRBV7-9 and J usage is TRBJ2-7; the D gene is possibly TRBD2 (6 bases). The germline V and J ends were trimmed by 5 bases and 1 base, with 12 bases remaining between them. Germline-derived CDR1 and CDR2 are SEHNR and FQNEAQ (reference sequence). The CDR3 length is 14 residues. CDR3 coding DNA: TGTGCCAGCAGCGGGGAGGCGGCATCCTACGAGCAGTACTTC. Translating it yields CASSGEAASYEQYF.

This clone has more than one count but fewer than ten. The chain links TRBV7-9 to TRBJ2-2; TRBD2 agrees at 7 bases. CDR1 and CDR2 (germline): SEHNR, FQNEAQ (reference sequence). Trimming cost V 5 bases and J 5 bases; bases outside gene matches: 8. This CDR3 region has 15 residues. The CDR3 coding sequence is TGTGCCAGCAGCGGGCTGGCGGGGGAGACCGGGGAGCTGTTTTTT. Its protein is CASSGLAGETGELFF. Filled out from reference TRBV7-9 and TRBJ2-2, the complete variable domain reads DTGVSQNPRHKITKRGQNVTFRCDPISEHNRLYWYRQTLGQGPEFLTYFQNEAQLEKSRLLSDRFSAERPKGSFSTLEIQRTEQGDSAMYLCASSGLAGETGELFFGEGSRLTVL.

The V and J genes are TRBV10-3 and TRBJ1-2; 12 bases map to TRBD1. V trimming: 10 bases; J trimming: 7 bases; junction bases outside the gene matches: 13. This CDR3 region has 15 residues. Germline V gene sequence: CDR1 ENHRY, CDR2 SYGVKD. The CDR3 is CATLIRGQGAGGYTF. CDR3 DNA: TGTGCCACACTAATCCGGGGACAGGGGGCTGGTGGCTACACCTTC.

The chain combines TRBV5-4 with TRBJ2-7; D might be TRBD2 (6 bases). Looked up from germline, CDR1 is SGHNT and CDR2 is YYREEE (reference sequence). There are 16 residues in the CDR3. The V gene lost 4 bases and the J gene lost 2 bases, with 19 bases spanning the gap. This chain's CDR3 is CASSPKAGMRTYEQYF. DNA for the CDR3: TGTGCCAGCAGCCCGAAGGCGGGGATGAGGACCTACGAGCAGTACTTC. The full variable domain, in which reference TRBV5-4 and TRBJ2-7 provide the parts outside the CDR3, is ETGVTQSPTHLIKTRGQQVTLRCSSQSGHNTVSWYQQALGQGPQFIFQYYREEENGRGNFPPRFSGLQFPNYSSELNVNALELDDSALYLCASSPKAGMRTYEQYFGPGTRLTVT.

The chain couples TRBV2 to TRBJ2-7; 7 bases are shared with TRBD2. The CDR3 spans 14 residues. Trimming at V came to 6 bases and at J to 6 bases, leaving 11 bases not matched to a gene. Looked up from germline, CDR1 is SNHLY and CDR2 is FYNNEI. The CDR3 coding sequence is TGTGCCAGCAGCTCCACGGACGGGGGGATCGAGCAGTACTTC. This encodes CASSSTDGGIEQYF.